This TCR beta chain was captured by sequencing in a study of cytomegalovirus exposure and HLA in healthy donors. Study outcomes and limitations: When presence/absence was analysed, sequencing depth was taken to be roughly uniform across donors. There were 150 to 200 TCR beta chains listed as cytomegalovirus-associated.

A word on this clone: Antigen specificity is unknown.

PCR primers comprised 60 Vbeta and 13 Jbeta primers. Assay used: immunoSEQ multiplex PCR; TCRdb lists only in-frame clones, some missing. The repertoire holds fewer than 90,000 clones, with approximately 76% as singletons. The source is a male donor in good health and CMV-seronegative. The sample consisted of PBMCs.

The CDR3 protein is CASSLAQGPNYGYTF. The CDR3 region has the DNA TGTGCCAGCAGCTTAGCGCAGGGGCCCAACTATGGCTACACCTTC. The chain combines TRBV7-2 with TRBJ1-2; maybe TRBD1 (6 bases). V was shortened by 0 bases and J by 2 bases, with 10 bases between the two germline ends. Looked up from germline, CDR1 is SGHTA and CDR2 is FQGNSA. The CDR3 spans 15 residues.